Sequencing of this TCR beta chain was carried out in a study of blood T cell repertoires in COVID-19. About the research overall: Sites in the United States, Italy and Spain provided acute and convalescent COVID-19 samples.

V shed 4 bases and J shed 10 bases, with 15 bases lying between them. Per germline, CDR1 SGHRS and CDR2 YFSETQ. The CDR3 contains 14 residues. Libraries were prepared by immunoSEQ multiplex PCR; TCRdb keeps only in-frame clonotypes and omits some of them. This table holds 75,000 to 90,000 clones, 80% to 90% found once. This TCR was recovered from a man at least 80 years old with acute or convalescent COVID-19. J is TRBJ1-6 and V is TRBV5-1; no clear D. Specimen: peripheral blood. In DNA, the CDR3 is TGCGCCAGCAGCGCCGCGGATTCAAGATCACCCCTCCACTTT. Translated, it gives CASSAADSRSPLHF.